The rows below give T cell receptor beta chains drawn from one sample of a study of blood T cells in healthy people across ages. MiXCR was run by TCRdb on the 5' RACE reads, yielding one entry per CDR3 protein. The sample records some 1.5 million distinct CDR3 sequences, approximately 30% being singletons. The sequenced sample was blood. These receptors were obtained from a woman in her 30s in good health. The CDR3 runs from the conserved cysteine through the conserved F or W. A D gene is named only where the DNA matches it firmly. Rows may omit the clone size; those that give it use once, few, many or a size class.

few	TRBV5-1	NA	TRBJ1-1	CASSPRTGRENTEAFF	TGCGCCAGCAGCCCCCGAACGGGACGAGAGAACACTGAAGCTTTCTTT
NA	TRBV10-3	TRBD2	TRBJ2-4	CATSGSGNNEQYF	TGTGCCACCAGTGGTAGCGGGAACAATGAGCAGTACTTC
many	TRBV6-5	NA	TRBJ2-1	CASSRGQSLNEQFF	TGTGCCAGCAGTAGAGGACAGAGTCTCAATGAGCAGTTCTTC
few	TRBV12-3/TRBV12-4	TRBD1	TRBJ1-4	CASSFRQGASEKLFF	TGTGCCAGCAGTTTCAGACAGGGGGCGAGTGAAAAACTGTTTTTT
few	TRBV4-1	NA	TRBJ1-6	CASSQEPASSYNSPLHF	TGCGCCAGCAGCCAAGAACCGGCGAGCTCCTATAATTCACCCCTCCACTTT
few	TRBV20-1	NA	TRBJ2-4	CSARWVAKNIQYF	TGCAGTGCTAGATGGGTAGCCAAAAACATTCAGTACTTC
NA	TRBV5-1	TRBD2	TRBJ2-5	CASSSGGAVGTQYF	TGCGCCAGCAGCTCCGGGGGGGCTGTCGGGACCCAGTACTTC
NA	TRBV12-3/TRBV12-4	TRBD2	TRBJ2-1	CASSLRLAGEGNEQFF	TGTGCCAGCAGTTTACGACTAGCGGGAGAAGGAAATGAGCAGTTCTTC
NA	TRBV12-3/TRBV12-4	NA	TRBJ2-6	CASTPATGANVLTF	TGTGCCAGCACTCCGGCTACGGGGGCCAACGTCCTGACTTTC
many	TRBV10-3	NA	TRBJ2-7	CAISEFQAYEQYF	TGTGCCATCAGTGAGTTTCAGGCCTACGAGCAGTACTTC
many	TRBV3-1	NA	TRBJ2-5	CASSQGARVFQETQYF	TGTGCCAGCAGCCAAGGGGCTAGAGTGTTCCAAGAGACCCAGTACTTC
NA	TRBV6-5	NA	TRBJ2-5	CASSYHGTPKWDEQYF	TGTGCCAGCAGTTACCACGGGACGCCGAAATGGGATGAGCAGTACTTC
NA	TRBV2	TRBD1	TRBJ1-1	CASRPQGGTEAFF	TGTGCCAGCAGGCCACAGGGGGGAACTGAAGCTTTCTTT
few	TRBV5-1	NA	TRBJ2-7	CASSFSTAEQYF	TGCGCCAGCAGCTTTAGCACCGCCGAGCAGTACTTC
few	TRBV10-3	NA	TRBJ1-4	CAISEAGSANEKLFF	TGTGCCATCAGTGAGGCAGGGTCCGCTAATGAAAAACTGTTTTTT
few	TRBV29-1	NA	TRBJ1-1	CSVGLKYRLNTEAFF	TGCAGCGTTGGACTGAAGTACAGGCTGAACACTGAAGCTTTCTTT
many	TRBV20-1	NA	TRBJ2-1	CSASPRQSPGEQFF	TGCAGTGCTTCCCCTCGGCAGTCCCCCGGTGAGCAGTTCTTC
NA	TRBV9	TRBD2	TRBJ2-5	CASSAASASGYFNEQYF	TGTGCCAGCAGCGCGGCCTCGGCTAGCGGCTATTTCAATGAGCAGTACTTC
few	TRBV7-2	TRBD2	TRBJ2-3	CASSLAASGGGDTQYF	TGTGCCAGCAGCTTAGCCGCTAGCGGGGGAGGAGATACGCAGTATTTT
few	TRBV7-9	NA	TRBJ1-2	CASTTSLDSLGGGYTF	TGTGCCAGCACCACAAGCCTGGACAGCCTCGGCGGGGGCTACACCTTC
once	TRBV19	NA	TRBJ1-4	CASSSVDTYNEKLFF	TGTGCCAGTAGTTCCGTTGACACCTATAATGAAAAACTGTTTTTT
NA	TRBV12-3/TRBV12-4	NA	TRBJ1-1	CASSFGRAHTEAFF	TGTGCCAGCAGTTTCGGAAGGGCCCACACTGAAGCTTTCTTT
many	TRBV20-1	NA	TRBJ2-1	CSARDVRTDNEQFF	TGCAGTGCTAGAGATGTCAGGACGGACAATGAGCAGTTCTTC
few	TRBV10-3	NA	TRBJ1-5	CAIRGDTRRPQHF	TGTGCCATCAGGGGGGACACTCGGAGGCCCCAGCATTTT
few	TRBV6-1	TRBD1	TRBJ2-7	CASSEAPTGIYEQYF	TGTGCCAGCAGTGAAGCACCGACAGGGATCTACGAGCAGTACTTC
NA	TRBV5-4	NA	TRBJ1-1	CASSPWAANTEAFF	TGTGCCAGCAGCCCTTGGGCCGCGAACACTGAAGCTTTCTTT
NA	TRBV29-1	TRBD1	TRBJ2-3	CSVDRVGPDTQYF	TGCAGCGTCGACAGGGTGGGTCCAGATACGCAGTATTTT
few	TRBV12-3/TRBV12-4	TRBD2	TRBJ2-5	CASSFSTSGNSAQYF	TGTGCCAGCAGTTTCTCGACTAGCGGGAACTCGGCCCAGTACTTC
NA	TRBV5-6	NA	TRBJ2-3	CASSFSLTDTQYF	TGTGCCAGCAGCTTCTCCTTAACAGATACGCAGTATTTT
few	TRBV7-2	NA	TRBJ1-6	CASSLATGPESPLHF	TGTGCCAGCAGCTTAGCTACAGGGCCTGAGTCACCCCTCCACTTT
many	TRBV27	NA	TRBJ2-7	CASSLEGPSYEQYF	TGTGCCAGCAGTTTAGAAGGGCCCTCCTACGAGCAGTACTTC
NA	TRBV6-5	NA	TRBJ2-7	CASSYGRAFPYEQYF	TGTGCCAGCAGTTACGGCCGGGCCTTCCCCTACGAGCAGTACTTC
few	TRBV4-3	TRBD1	TRBJ2-7	CASSQDDRDYEQYF	TGCGCCAGCAGCCAAGATGACAGGGACTACGAGCAGTACTTC
many	TRBV6-5	NA	TRBJ2-7	CASSRGNEQYF	TGTGCCAGCAGCCGTGGGAACGAGCAGTACTTC
NA	TRBV29-1	NA	TRBJ2-2	CLARTANTGELFF	TGCCTAGCCCGGACAGCGAACACCGGGGAGCTGTTTTTT
NA	TRBV9	NA	TRBJ1-1	CASSPAGLRGNTEAFF	TGTGCCAGCAGCCCCGCGGGTTTGAGGGGGAACACTGAAGCTTTCTTT
few	TRBV6-5	NA	TRBJ2-7	CASSYRLDYEQYF	TGTGCCAGCAGTTACCGGCTAGACTACGAGCAGTACTTC
few	TRBV20-1	NA	TRBJ2-4	CSARDAVVNIQYF	TGCAGTGCTAGAGACGCGGTAGTGAACATTCAGTACTTC
NA	TRBV5-5	NA	TRBJ2-7	CASSWGSDEQYF	TGTGCCAGCAGCTGGGGGTCGGACGAGCAGTACTTC
NA	TRBV29-1	NA	TRBJ2-2	CSVRGGTNTGELFF	TGCAGCGTTCGTGGGGGGACGAACACCGGGGAGCTGTTTTTT
few	TRBV7-9	TRBD2	TRBJ2-2	CASSLKAGTSNTGELFF	TGTGCCAGCAGCTTAAAAGCGGGGACGTCGAACACCGGGGAGCTGTTTTTT
NA	TRBV7-8	NA	TRBJ1-4	CASSSGPARSTNEKLFF	TGTGCCAGCAGCTCTGGACCGGCGAGATCAACTAATGAAAAACTGTTTTTT
NA	TRBV7-9	NA	TRBJ1-1	CASSLGMEGRGSEAFF	TGTGCCAGCAGCTTAGGTATGGAGGGGCGAGGGTCTGAAGCTTTCTTT
NA	TRBV11-2	NA	TRBJ1-1	CASSLFFEGLSEAFF	TGTGCCAGCAGCTTATTTTTTGAAGGGTTATCTGAAGCTTTCTTT
once	TRBV20-1	TRBD1	TRBJ1-2	CSARDRGSHGYTF	TGCAGTGCTCGGGACAGGGGGTCGCATGGCTACACCTTC
NA	TRBV5-1	TRBD1	TRBJ1-2	CASSTSDRNYGYTF	TGCGCCAGCAGCACCTCGGACAGGAACTATGGCTACACCTTC
NA	TRBV15	TRBD1	TRBJ2-3	CATSRDLGQWEDTQYF	TGTGCCACCAGCAGAGATTTGGGACAGTGGGAAGATACGCAGTATTTT